This entry lists 29 T cell receptor beta chains sequenced from one sample in a study of shared clonotypes between healthy human individuals. Profiling relied on immunoSEQ multiplex PCR, and the TCRdb table lists in-frame clones only, not all of them. The sample shows about 2.2 million clones, 80% to 95% of them seen only once. It was CD45RO-negative cells, positively selected for CCR7, that made up naive CD8 cells, with terminally differentiated effector memory CD45RA+ cells excluded. Specimen: naive CD8+ T cells from PBMCs. These receptors all stem from a man aged 18-30 years in good health. Some clones in this sample may be carry-over from other donors' samples.

The chain carries TRBV7-2 and TRBJ2-6, with 8 bases matching TRBD1. The V segment lost 3 bases and the J segment 2 bases; nucleotides outside the gene matches: 12. This CDR3 has 19 amino acids. Germline values: CDR1 SGHTA, CDR2 FQGNSA. In DNA, the CDR3 is TGTGCCAGCAGCTTCCCCCCGGGACAGGTTCTTGCTGGGGCCAACGTCCTGACTTTC. Protein sequence: CASSFPPGQVLAGANVLTF. The full variable domain, rest sourced from reference TRBV7-2 and TRBJ2-6, is GAGVSQSPSNKVTEKGKDVELRCDPISGHTALYWYRQSLGQGLEFLIYFQGNSAPDKSGLPSDRFSAERTGGSVSTLTIQRTQQEDSAVYLCASSFPPGQVLAGANVLTFGAGSRLTVL.

As to this clone: In the same sample, other DNA sequences code for this CDR3. This sequence joins TRBV28 and TRBJ2-2; weak D call: TRBD1 (6 bases). The CDR3 contains 13 residues. Trimming left V 8 bases short and J 4 bases short, with 11 bases between. The germline V gene encodes CDR1 MDHEN and CDR2 SYDVKM. CDR3 in DNA: TGTGCCAGCCGACTACAGGGCACCGGGGAGCTGTTTTTT. Translating gives CASRLQGTGELFF.

This clone has a single count. The V and J genes are TRBV5-1 and TRBJ2-7; TRBD2 aligns across 10 bases. Germline V gene data show CDR1 as SGHRS and CDR2 as YFSETQ. V lost 2 bases to trimming and J lost 3 bases; unmatched junction nucleotides: 14. CDR3 length: 18 residues. The CDR3 DNA reads as TGCGCCAGCAGCTTCTATGGACTAGCGGAGGGGGGCCTCTACGAGCAGTACTTC. It encodes CASSFYGLAEGGLYEQYF.

The rearrangement links TRBV5-1 to TRBJ2-7; 7 bases match TRBD1. The length of the CDR3 is 13 residues. Trimming cost V 3 bases and J 2 bases; bases outside gene matches: 2. The germline gives CDR1 SGHRS, CDR2 YFSETQ. The CDR3 coding sequence is TGCGCCAGCAGCTCAGGGGGTGCCTACGAGCAGTACTTC. It codes for CASSSGGAYEQYF.

The gene calls are TRBV11-2 and TRBJ2-7, with D tentatively TRBD2 (5 bases). The CDR3 covers 13 residues. CDR1 is SGHAT and CDR2 is FQNNGV in the germline V gene. V lost 4 bases and J lost 6, with 13 bases in between. The chain's CDR3 is CASSSDPGSEQYF. DNA of the CDR3: TGTGCCAGCAGCTCCGATCCGGGGAGCGAGCAGTACTTC.

This chain links TRBV7-6 with TRBJ2-1; 15 nucleotides line up with TRBD2. V dropped 5 bases and J dropped 0; count of bases not matched to a gene: 11. CDR3 length: 20 residues. Germline V gene data show CDR1 as SGHVS and CDR2 as FNYEAQ. CDR3 in amino acids: CASSPRTSGRAISSYNEQFF. In DNA, the CDR3 is TGTGCCAGCAGCCCGCGGACTAGCGGGAGGGCAATAAGCTCCTACAATGAGCAGTTCTTC.

The chain is built from TRBV7-9 and TRBJ2-2; unclear D gene. Trimming shortened V by 6 bases and J by 0 bases, and 8 bases separated the two germline ends. Looked up from germline, CDR1 is SEHNR and CDR2 is FQNEAQ (reference sequence). This CDR3 region has 14 residues. The CDR3 region is CASRGISNTGELFF. The CDR3, as DNA: TGTGCCAGCAGGGGAATTTCGAACACCGGGGAGCTGTTTTTT.

To note about this clone: Other DNA sequences in this specimen translate into the identical CDR3. The CDR3 here is CASSLRYNEQFF. CDR3 nucleotides: TGTGCCAGCAGTTTGAGGTACAATGAGCAGTTCTTC. V gene TRBV28 combines with J gene TRBJ2-1; unclear D gene. The CDR3 consists of 12 residues. Germline V gives CDR1 MDHEN, CDR2 SYDVKM. Trimming took off 3 bases at V and 4 bases at J, with 4 bases between the two ends.

The chain is built from TRBV27 and TRBJ2-1, with D maybe TRBD2 (5 bases). Trimming took 5 bases from V and 3 from J, leaving 14 bases between them. CDR1 and CDR2 (germline): MNHEY, SMNVEV (reference sequence). The CDR3 runs 15 residues. CDR3 loop: CASSPGRGIYNEQFF. Written as DNA, the CDR3 is TGTGCCAGCAGTCCAGGACGGGGAATCTACAATGAGCAGTTCTTC.

The chain combines TRBV2 with TRBJ2-2; maybe TRBD1 (5 bases). CDR1 and CDR2 (germline): SNHLY, FYNNEI. V shed 2 bases and J shed 5 bases, with 9 bases lying between them. This CDR3 contains 14 residues. The CDR3 DNA reads TGTGCCAGCAGTGAACCCAGGGTTACCGGGGAGCTGTTTTTT. Encoded protein: CASSEPRVTGELFF.

The chain carries TRBV28 and TRBJ1-5; D ambiguous. V lost 3 bases and J 1 base, leaving 7 bases between the germline ends. CDR3 size: 14 residues. The germline gives CDR1 MDHEN, CDR2 SYDVKM. The CDR3 DNA sequence: TGTGCCAGCAGTTTTTGGCAGAGCAATCAGCCCCAGCATTTT. Translating it yields CASSFWQSNQPQHF.

The chain joins TRBV5-1 to TRBJ2-1; TRBD1 aligns across 9 bases. The germline CDR1 and CDR2 sequences are SGHRS and YFSETQ. V shed 3 bases, J shed 3 bases, and the junction held 4 bases outside the gene matches. The CDR3 is 15 residues long. CDR3 nucleotides: TGCGCCAGCAGCTACCGGGACAGGGACTACAATGAGCAGTTCTTC. Its protein product is CASSYRDRDYNEQFF.

The gene calls are TRBV5-4 and TRBJ2-5; tentative D call: TRBD2 (6 bases). Germline V gene lookup returns CDR1 SGHNT and CDR2 YYREEE (reference sequence). V lost 1 base to trimming and J lost 0 bases, with 10 bases between them. The CDR3 sequence is 15 residues long. The CDR3 here is CASSLRRDYQETQYF. The CDR3, as DNA: TGTGCCAGCAGCTTGAGGCGGGATTACCAAGAGACCCAGTACTTC.

This chain links TRBV11-2 with TRBJ1-1, with a tentative D call TRBD1 (6 bases). Germline-derived CDR1 and CDR2 are SGHAT and FQNNGV. V shed 6 bases and J shed 4 bases, with 18 bases lying between them. This CDR3 region has 15 residues. The CDR3, as DNA: TGTGCCAGCAGTCTCCCGGGGGGCGAGGTCACTGAAGCTTTCTTT. This codes for CASSLPGGEVTEAFF.

V gene TRBV5-4 combines with J gene TRBJ2-6, with D possibly being TRBD1 (6 bases). The CDR3 extends over 16 amino acids. V was pared by 1 base and J by 1 base, with 9 bases between. CDR1 is SGHNT, CDR2 YYREEE, per germline (reference sequence). The CDR3: CASSLTTGSGANVLTF. The CDR3 nucleotides are TGTGCCAGCAGCTTGACTACAGGGTCTGGGGCCAACGTCCTGACTTTC.

The V and J genes are TRBV5-1 and TRBJ2-7, with 8 bases that match TRBD2. The CDR3 covers 15 residues. Unmatched junction bases numbered 12, after V lost 5 bases and J lost 5 bases. Germline V gene lookup returns CDR1 SGHRS and CDR2 YFSETQ. The CDR3 nucleotides are TGCGCCAGCAGGGGGCCCAGCGGGAGTTTCCACGAGCAGTACTTC. It translates to CASRGPSGSFHEQYF. Full variable domain (missing parts from reference TRBV5-1 and TRBJ2-7): KAGVTQTPRYLIKTRGQQVTLSCSPISGHRSVSWYQQTPGQGLQFLFEYFSETQRNKGNFPGRFSGRQFSNSRSEMNVSTLELGDSALYLCASRGPSGSFHEQYFGPGTRLTVT.

The rearrangement links TRBV25-1 to TRBJ1-1, with D uncertain. Germline lookup yields CDR1 MGHDK and CDR2 SYGVNS. This CDR3 has 15 residues. The V and J ends lost 1 base and 0 bases respectively, with 9 bases between them. The CDR3 reads CASSELGHVNTEAFF. The CDR3 region has the DNA TGTGCCAGCAGTGAATTAGGGCACGTGAACACTGAAGCTTTCTTT.

This clone was counted a few times. This sample includes further DNA sequences coding for the same CDR3. The chain combines TRBV9 with TRBJ1-1, with D possibly TRBD1 on 5 matching bases. The germline gives CDR1 SGDLS, CDR2 YYNGEE. V was pared by 5 bases and J by 5 bases, with 16 bases between. CDR3 length equals 14 residues. The CDR3 spells CASSVAIGGTEAFF. Written as DNA, the CDR3 is TGTGCCAGCAGTGTGGCCATTGGGGGGACTGAAGCTTTCTTT.

This clone was counted once. The V and J genes are TRBV4-1 and TRBJ1-1; no reliable D call. Per germline, CDR1 MGHRA and CDR2 YSYEKL. The ends were cut back, 0 bases at V and 3 bases at J, with 8 bases in the middle. The CDR3 runs to 14 residues. The CDR3 DNA is TGCGCCAGCAGCCAAGAGGGTCGAGACACTGAAGCTTTCTTT. Translation gives CASSQEGRDTEAFF.

V and J are TRBV30 and TRBJ1-5, with TRBD1 matching 8 bases. Germline trimming cut 1 base from V and 5 bases from J; bases unmatched to any gene: 7. The germline CDR1 and CDR2 sequences are GTSNPN and SVGIG (reference sequence). The CDR3 consists of 15 residues. CDR3 sequence: CAWSAGTGGDQPQHF. As DNA, the CDR3 is TGTGCCTGGAGTGCGGGGACAGGTGGGGATCAGCCCCAGCATTTT.

The V and J genes are TRBV28 and TRBJ1-1; D possibly corresponds to TRBD1 (5 bases). CDR3 size: 13 residues. Germline CDR1 and CDR2: MDHEN and SYDVKM. V gave up 3 bases and J gave up 11 bases, with 16 bases separating them. The CDR3 nucleotides read TGTGCCAGCAGTTTGAGGGGCGGGCCCAGCGCTTTCTTT. It translates to CASSLRGGPSAFF.

V usage is TRBV18 and J usage is TRBJ2-1; D possibly matches TRBD1 or TRBD2 (5 bases each). Germline V gives CDR1 KGHSH, CDR2 LQKENI. V was pared by 2 bases and J by 4 bases, with 18 bases between. This CDR3 comprises 17 residues. The CDR3 loop reads CASSPYRGAPGYNEQFF. In DNA, the CDR3 is TGTGCCAGCTCACCATATAGAGGGGCCCCCGGGTACAATGAGCAGTTCTTC.

J is TRBJ1-1 and V is TRBV4-1; 10 bases agree with TRBD1. This CDR3 comprises 17 residues. J lost 5 bases, V lost 8 bases, and 17 bases had no gene match. Germline CDR1 reads MGHRA; CDR2 reads YSYEKL. DNA for the CDR3: TGCGCCAGCGAAACAATCGGGACAGGGGACCTATTGACTGAAGCTTTCTTT. Translating gives CASETIGTGDLLTEAFF.

The chain couples TRBV6-5 to TRBJ2-2, with D uncertain. The CDR3 length is 16 residues. CDR1 and CDR2 from the germline V gene are MNHEY and SVGAGI. V was cut by 2 bases and J by 1 base, with 11 bases left in between. CDR3 region: CASSYRSILNTGELFF. The CDR3 nucleotides read TGTGCCAGCAGTTACCGAAGTATCCTGAACACCGGGGAGCTGTTTTTT.

The chain combines TRBV6-5 with TRBJ1-1; 8 nucleotides line up with TRBD1. CDR3 length equals 15 residues. The V segment lost 2 bases and the J segment 5 bases; nucleotides outside the gene matches: 7. Germline CDR1 and CDR2: MNHEY and SVGAGI. CDR3 nucleotides: TGTGCCAGCAGTTACCCGAGGACAGGGAGGACTGAAGCTTTCTTT. Translating gives CASSYPRTGRTEAFF.

This chain uses TRBV7-6 with TRBJ1-1, with D hard to call. V shed 5 bases and J shed 6 bases, with 28 bases lying between them. The CDR3 spans 18 residues. Germline V gives CDR1 SGHVS, CDR2 FNYEAQ. CDR3 sequence (DNA): TGTGCCAGCAGCCCGGGTGGCCTCCTTGGAAGGAGTATCGCTGAAGCTTTCTTT. This codes for CASSPGGLLGRSIAEAFF.

The chain couples TRBV27 to TRBJ1-1; D ambiguous. Germline values: CDR1 MNHEY, CDR2 SMNVEV (reference sequence). This CDR3 has 17 residues. Trimming removed 0 bases from V and 4 bases from J, with 18 bases in between. Written as DNA, the CDR3 is TGTGCCAGCAGTTTATCGTCGCGGTCAAGGTACAGCACTGAAGCTTTCTTT. It codes for CASSLSSRSRYSTEAFF.

J is TRBJ1-5 and V is TRBV6-5; TRBD1 might be the D (5 bases). V gave up 4 bases and J gave up 7 bases, with 14 bases separating them. In germline, CDR1 is MNHEY, CDR2 SVGAGI. The CDR3 covers 14 residues. The CDR3 DNA sequence: TGTGCCAGCAGTTCAGGGACTTCAGGGCAGCCCCAGCATTTT. This sequence encodes CASSSGTSGQPQHF.

CDR3: CASSLQGTSEAFF. The CDR3 DNA follows: TGTGCCAGCAGCCTTCAGGGTACCTCTGAAGCTTTCTTT. V usage is TRBV16 and J usage is TRBJ1-1; TRBD1 is a possible D gene (5 bases). Germline loops: CDR1 KGHSY, CDR2 FQNENV. Trimming shortened V by 4 bases and J by 6 bases, and 12 bases separated the two germline ends. CDR3 length: 13 residues.